A selection of T cell receptor beta chains follows, all from one sample in a study of T cell responses to AZD1222 COVID-19 vaccine. Only in-frame clones appear in the TCRdb table, and some are missing; sequencing was by immunoSEQ multiplex PCR. The sample includes approximately 150,000 clones, about 92% seen only once; the top ten take about 6%. Sequencing used peripheral blood, obtained 28 days after the second AZD1222 dose. These receptors all stem from an adult who received the AZD1222 COVID-19 vaccine. The CDR3 runs from the conserved cysteine through the conserved F or W. A D gene is named only where the DNA matches it firmly. Clone size is given for some rows only: seen once, a few or many times, or a class if the clone is expanded.

j_gene	len	d_gene	v_gene	abundance	CDR3aa	CDR3nt
TRBJ2-5	15	-	TRBV19	-	CASSIRGKGQETQYF	TGTGCCAGTAGTATAAGGGGTAAGGGACAAGAGACCCAGTACTTC
TRBJ2-7	15	-	TRBV4-3	-	CASSQGLANSYEQYF	TGCGCCAGCAGCCAAGGTTTGGCGAACTCCTACGAGCAGTACTTC
TRBJ1-1	15	-	TRBV28	-	CASAEIGGLGTEAFF	TGTGCCAGCGCGGAGATCGGGGGGCTGGGGACTGAAGCTTTCTTT
TRBJ2-1	17	TRBD2	TRBV24-1	-	CATSDLQASGRGAEQFF	TGTGCCACCAGTGATTTGCAGGCTAGCGGGAGAGGGGCTGAGCAGTTCTTC
TRBJ1-5	13	-	TRBV6-1	-	CASSDRMDQPQHF	TGTGCCAGCAGTGACAGGATGGACCAGCCCCAGCATTTT
TRBJ2-1	14	-	TRBV6-2/TRBV6-3	-	CASSLIGRFSEQFF	TGTGCCAGCAGTCTCATCGGACGGTTCTCTGAGCAGTTCTTC
TRBJ2-6	17	-	TRBV19	-	CASSIVARQAGANVLTF	TGTGCCAGTAGTATAGTCGCGAGACAAGCTGGGGCCAACGTCCTGACTTTC
TRBJ1-2	14	-	TRBV6-5	once	CASSTGSGGYGYTF	TGTGCCAGCAGCACAGGGTCGGGTGGCTATGGCTACACCTTC
TRBJ2-2	16	TRBD2	TRBV19	-	CASSISSGRLTGELFF	TGTGCCAGTAGTATCTCTAGCGGGAGGCTCACCGGGGAGCTGTTTTTT
TRBJ2-5	15	TRBD1	TRBV5-4	-	CASSPAGGHQETQYF	TGTGCCAGCAGCCCGGCAGGGGGACACCAAGAGACCCAGTACTTC
TRBJ1-2	14	TRBD1	TRBV5-4	-	CASSLRTGGYGYTF	TGTGCCAGCAGCTTAAGGACAGGGGGGTATGGCTACACCTTC
TRBJ2-7	15	-	TRBV5-1	-	CASSLTGTRTYEQYF	TGCGCCAGCAGCTTAACCGGGACACGAACCTACGAGCAGTACTTC
TRBJ2-5	14	-	TRBV5-4	-	CASSFGTSGKTQYF	TGTGCCAGCAGCTTCGGGACTTCGGGGAAGACCCAGTACTTC
TRBJ1-6	15	TRBD1	TRBV5-1	-	CASSLGDSNNSPLHF	TGCGCCAGCAGCTTGGGGGACAGTAATAATTCACCCCTCCACTTT
TRBJ1-1	13	TRBD1	TRBV28	-	CASRGTGGTEAFF	TGTGCCAGCAGGGGGACAGGGGGCACTGAAGCTTTCTTT
TRBJ2-6	19	-	TRBV19	-	CASSTSWTKSQSRASVLTF	TGTGCCAGTAGTACCTCTTGGACAAAATCACAAAGTCGGGCCAGCGTCCTGACTTTC
TRBJ1-2	15	TRBD1	TRBV6-5	-	CASTIQGGLGYGYTF	TGTGCCAGCACTATACAGGGGGGGCTGGGCTATGGCTACACCTTC
TRBJ2-2	13	-	TRBV12-3/TRBV12-4	-	CASRGWGYGELFF	TGTGCCAGCAGAGGTTGGGGGTACGGGGAGCTGTTTTTT
TRBJ1-5	15	-	TRBV27	-	CASSPYRDSNQPQHF	TGTGCCAGCAGTCCCTATCGGGATAGCAATCAGCCCCAGCATTTT
TRBJ1-6	15	-	TRBV3-1/TRBV3-2	-	CASSTASSYNSPLHF	TGTGCCAGCTCGACGGCAAGCTCCTATAATTCACCCCTCCACTTT
TRBJ1-2	14	TRBD1	TRBV11-2	once	CASSSRQGLSGYTF	TGTGCCAGCAGCTCCCGACAGGGATTAAGTGGCTACACCTTC
TRBJ1-2	13	TRBD1	TRBV7-2	-	CASSWDSRNGYTF	TGTGCCAGCAGCTGGGACAGTCGGAACGGCTACACCTTC
TRBJ2-3	15	-	TRBV5-5	-	CASSSTAGLTDTQYF	TGTGCCAGCAGCTCCACGGCAGGGCTCACAGATACGCAGTATTTT
TRBJ2-3	14	TRBD1	TRBV7-2	-	CASTPGQGSDTQYF	TGTGCCAGCACTCCGGGACAGGGTTCGGATACGCAGTATTTT
TRBJ1-2	17	-	TRBV3-1/TRBV3-2	-	CASSPREGRGTNYGYTF	TGTGCCAGCAGCCCCCGGGAGGGGCGCGGGACTAACTATGGCTACACCTTC
TRBJ1-2	13	-	TRBV5-4	-	CASSPTDRPGYTF	TGTGCCAGCAGCCCTACCGACAGGCCTGGCTACACCTTC
TRBJ2-3	16	-	TRBV5-1	-	CASSLNFVVSTDTQYF	TGCGCCAGCAGCTTGAATTTTGTAGTGAGCACAGATACGCAGTATTTT
TRBJ1-5	15	-	TRBV6-5	-	CASGFPGTTNQPQHF	TGTGCCAGCGGATTTCCCGGGACAACGAATCAGCCCCAGCATTTT
TRBJ1-1	16	TRBD1	TRBV3-1/TRBV3-2	-	CASSYGQGGMNTEAFF	TGTGCCAGCAGCTACGGACAGGGAGGCATGAACACTGAAGCTTTCTTT
TRBJ2-5	14	-	TRBV7-3	-	CASSLTGARETQYF	TGTGCCAGCAGCTTAACGGGGGCCCGGGAGACCCAGTACTTC
TRBJ1-5	16	-	TRBV6-2/TRBV6-3	-	CASSYSMGQGDQPQHF	TGTGCCAGCAGTTACTCGATGGGCCAAGGGGATCAGCCCCAGCATTTT
TRBJ2-7	16	-	TRBV5-1	-	CASSLGPSGTTGEQYF	TGCGCCAGCAGCTTGGGGCCCTCCGGGACCACGGGGGAGCAGTACTTC
TRBJ2-5	14	TRBD1	TRBV18	-	CASSRGTGGETQYF	TGTGCCAGCTCACGCGGGACAGGGGGAGAGACCCAGTACTTC
TRBJ1-5	17	-	TRBV28	-	CASSLITQGYSNQPQHF	TGTGCCAGCAGTTTAATTACACAGGGCTATAGCAATCAGCCCCAGCATTTT
TRBJ1-2	13	-	TRBV7-8	-	CASSPGLSYGYTF	TGTGCCAGCAGCCCCGGACTGAGCTATGGCTACACCTTC
TRBJ2-5	18	TRBD2	TRBV5-1	-	CASSSGGTSGDHRETQYF	TGCGCCAGCAGCTCCGGCGGGACTAGCGGGGACCACCGGGAGACCCAGTACTTC
TRBJ1-2	14	-	TRBV15	-	CATSREQGSYGYTF	TGTGCCACCAGCAGAGAACAGGGAAGCTATGGCTACACCTTC